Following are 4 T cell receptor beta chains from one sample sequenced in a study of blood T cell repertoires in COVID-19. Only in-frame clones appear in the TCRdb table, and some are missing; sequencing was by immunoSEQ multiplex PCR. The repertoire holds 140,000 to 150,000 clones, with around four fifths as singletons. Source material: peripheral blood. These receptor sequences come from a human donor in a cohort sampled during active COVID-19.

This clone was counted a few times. Written as DNA, the CDR3 is TGTGCCAGCAGCCAAGACGGGACAGTCTCTGGAAACACCATATATTTT. Translating gives CASSQDGTVSGNTIYF. The chain couples TRBV4-2 to TRBJ1-3, with TRBD1 identical over 7 bases. Germline CDR1 and CDR2: LGHNA and YNFKEQ. There are 16 residues in the CDR3. V gave up 0 bases and J gave up 0 bases; unmatched junction bases: 2.

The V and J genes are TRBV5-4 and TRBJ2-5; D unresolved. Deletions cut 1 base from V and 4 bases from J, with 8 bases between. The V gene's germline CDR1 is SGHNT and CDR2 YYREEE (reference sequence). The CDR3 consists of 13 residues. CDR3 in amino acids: CASSLPNRETQYF. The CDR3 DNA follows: TGTGCCAGCAGCTTGCCCAACAGAGAGACCCAGTACTTC.

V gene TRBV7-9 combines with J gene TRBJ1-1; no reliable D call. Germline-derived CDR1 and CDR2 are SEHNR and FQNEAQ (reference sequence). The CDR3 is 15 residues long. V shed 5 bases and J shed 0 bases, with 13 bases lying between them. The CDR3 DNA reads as TGTGCCAGCAGCCCAGGAGGGCATCTGAACACTGAAGCTTTCTTT. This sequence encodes CASSPGGHLNTEAFF. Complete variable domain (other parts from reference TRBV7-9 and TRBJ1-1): DTGVSQNPRHKITKRGQNVTFRCDPISEHNRLYWYRQTLGQGPEFLTYFQNEAQLEKSRLLSDRFSAERPKGSFSTLEIQRTEQGDSAMYLCASSPGGHLNTEAFFGQGTRLTVV.

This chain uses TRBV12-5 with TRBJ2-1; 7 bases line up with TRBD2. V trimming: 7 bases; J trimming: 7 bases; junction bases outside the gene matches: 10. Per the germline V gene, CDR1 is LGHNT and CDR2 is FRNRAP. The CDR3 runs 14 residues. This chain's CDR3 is CASALGGKVNEQFF. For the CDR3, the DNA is TGTGCTAGTGCCCTGGGGGGGAAGGTAAATGAGCAGTTCTTC. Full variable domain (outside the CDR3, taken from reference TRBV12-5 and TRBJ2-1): DARVTQTPRHKVTEMGQEVTMRCQPILGHNTVFWYRQTMMQGLELLAYFRNRAPLDDSGMPKDRFSAEMPDATLATLKIQPSEPRDSAVYFCASALGGKVNEQFFGPGTRLTVL.